These 20 T cell receptor beta chains came from one sample sequenced in a study of T cell clones after liver transplantation (dated by TCRdb to between 2018 and 2021). Libraries were constructed by the immunoSEQ multiplex PCR assay. TCRdb limited this immuneACCESS table to in-frame rearrangements with V and J called. A share of clones is missing; checked studies link under half to unresolved V genes, and the rest is unexplained. Recorded for this sample are over 15,000 clones; 75% to 90% of them occurred a single time. The top ten constitute 13% of the sample. The material was CD8+ T cells from blood, obtained 45 to 46 months after liver transplant. The receptors come from a human patient who received a liver transplant. After a transplant, certain T cells may trace back to the graft donor.

V usage is TRBV4-1 and J usage is TRBJ1-5, with D possibly TRBD1 on 6 matching bases. Germline-derived CDR1 and CDR2 are MGHRA and YSYEKL. V lost 4 bases and J lost 5, with 12 bases in between. The CDR3 runs to 14 residues. The CDR3 region has the DNA TGCGCCAGCAGCCCTGACAGGACGGATCAGCCCCAGCATTTT. It is translated as CASSPDRTDQPQHF.

V gene TRBV9 combines with J gene TRBJ1-5; 7 bases are a match to TRBD1. The V and J ends lost 3 bases and 7 bases, in that order; junction bases with no gene match: 7. This CDR3 comprises 14 residues. Per germline, CDR1 SGDLS and CDR2 YYNGEE. In DNA form, the CDR3 reads TGTGCCAGCAGCGCGGGACAGAGTGAACAGCCCCAGCATTTT. It translates to CASSAGQSEQPQHF.

The chain combines TRBV5-1 with TRBJ2-7, with 9 bases identical to TRBD1. V trimming: 4 bases; J trimming: 3 bases; junction bases outside the gene matches: 17. Germline-derived CDR1 and CDR2 are SGHRS and YFSETQ. The CDR3 is 18 amino acids. The CDR3 DNA sequence: TGCGCCAGCAGCCTGGCTACCTCGGGACAGGGATTGGGCTACGAGCAGTACTTC. Its translation is CASSLATSGQGLGYEQYF.

The V and J genes are TRBV5-1 and TRBJ2-1, with 13 bases lining up with TRBD2. With 4 bases clipped from V and 0 bases from J, the junction kept 7 bases outside the gene matches. Germline V gene data show CDR1 as SGHRS and CDR2 as YFSETQ. The CDR3 extends over 18 amino acids. The CDR3 loop is CASSPDTSGRASYNEQFF. Written as DNA, the CDR3 is TGCGCCAGCAGCCCTGACACTAGCGGGAGGGCCTCCTACAATGAGCAGTTCTTC.

This chain joins TRBV28 and TRBJ1-2, with D possibly matching TRBD1 (6 bases). CDR3 length equals 14 residues. Germline-derived CDR1 and CDR2 are MDHEN and SYDVKM. V lost 3 bases, J lost 4 bases, and 12 bases lay in between. CDR3 amino acids: CASSFGQNPYGYTF. In DNA form, the CDR3 reads TGTGCCAGCAGTTTTGGACAGAACCCCTATGGCTACACCTTC.

V usage is TRBV5-6 and J usage is TRBJ1-1; a weak D match, TRBD1 (5 bases). CDR3 length: 14 residues. Trimming pared 5 bases from V and 5 bases from J, leaving 16 bases between. From germline, CDR1 is SGHDT and CDR2 YYEEEE. CDR3 sequence: CASRPFGGGTEAFF. CDR3 bases: TGTGCCAGCAGACCCTTCGGGGGTGGGACTGAAGCTTTCTTT.

V is TRBV7-9 and J is TRBJ1-2, with a tentative D call TRBD1 (6 bases). The CDR3 spans 14 residues. Germline V gene data show CDR1 as SEHNR and CDR2 as FQNEAQ (reference sequence). V dropped 3 bases and J dropped 5 bases, with 13 bases sitting between them. DNA for the CDR3: TGTGCCAGCAGCTTGGAGGACAGTGATTATGGCTACACCTTC. Translated: CASSLEDSDYGYTF.

The gene calls are TRBV2 and TRBJ1-2; D may be TRBD1 (6 bases). The CDR3 is 14 amino acids. V gave up 8 bases and J gave up 4 bases, with 17 bases separating them. Germline CDR1 is SNHLY and CDR2 is FYNNEI. CDR3: CASSQGPGGYGYTF. Written as DNA, the CDR3 is TGTGCCAGCTCGCAGGGGCCCGGAGGCTATGGCTACACCTTC.

This clone is medium-sized in the sample. The V gene is TRBV30, the J gene TRBJ1-1, with a tentative D call TRBD1 (6 bases). Trimming shortened V by 5 bases and J by 4 bases, and 14 bases separated the two germline ends. In germline, CDR1 is GTSNPN, CDR2 SVGIG (reference sequence). The CDR3 runs 13 residues. The CDR3 loop reads CAWARDTGTEAFF. In DNA, the CDR3 is TGTGCCTGGGCTCGGGACACCGGCACTGAAGCTTTCTTT.

This clone has only one observation. CDR3 residues: CASSFKAGGLGRETQYF. Here the CDR3 DNA reads TGCGCCAGCAGCTTTAAAGCGGGAGGGTTAGGTCGAGAGACCCAGTACTTC. The chain recombines TRBV5-1 with TRBJ2-5, with 10 bases identical to TRBD2. V lost 2 bases and J lost 4; bases outside the gene matches: 11. The CDR3 is 17 amino acids. Germline V gene lookup returns CDR1 SGHRS and CDR2 YFSETQ.

The chain links TRBV7-6 to TRBJ2-3; 8 bases align to TRBD2. Germline V gene sequence: CDR1 SGHVS, CDR2 FNYEAQ. Losses at the gene ends were 3 bases for V and 6 bases for J; bases not matched to a gene: 14. The CDR3 has 17 amino acids. CDR3 loop: CASSLLVAGRGSDTQYF. DNA of the CDR3: TGTGCCAGCAGCTTGTTAGTAGCGGGACGGGGGAGCGATACGCAGTATTTT.

The chain employs TRBV28 and TRBJ1-5; D gene unclear. Trimming shortened V by 4 bases and J by 4 bases, and 20 bases separated the two germline ends. Per the germline V gene, CDR1 is MDHEN and CDR2 is SYDVKM. The CDR3 is 17 residues long. DNA of the CDR3: TGTGCCAGCAGTTCCGACACAATCCCCCTCCGGAATCAGCCCCAGCATTTT. Amino acids: CASSSDTIPLRNQPQHF.

CDR3 in amino acids: CASSFLRSDEKLFF. The DNA for the CDR3 is TGTGCCAGCAGTTTTCTGAGGTCTGATGAAAAACTGTTTTTT. The chain combines TRBV27 with TRBJ1-4, with unresolved D. V was trimmed by 3 bases and J by 6 bases, leaving 11 bases between them. Germline V CDR1 and CDR2: MNHEY, SMNVEV (reference sequence). The CDR3 runs 14 residues.

The chain recombines TRBV7-6 with TRBJ1-5; TRBD1 matches 11 bases. This CDR3 is 15 amino acids long. Trimming at V came to 1 base and at J to 6 bases, leaving 2 bases not matched to a gene. In germline, CDR1 is SGHVS, CDR2 FNYEAQ. CDR3 sequence: CASSLDGTGGQPQHF. CDR3 sequence (DNA): TGTGCCAGCAGCTTAGACGGGACAGGGGGTCAGCCCCAGCATTTT. The full variable domain, completed using reference TRBV7-6 and TRBJ1-5, is GAGVSQSPRYKVTKRGQDVALRCDPISGHVSLYWYRQALGQGPEFLTYFNYEAQQDKSGLPNDRFSAERPEGSISTLTIQRTEQRDSAMYRCASSLDGTGGQPQHFGDGTRLSIL.

The V and J genes are TRBV28 and TRBJ1-1; the D gene is possibly TRBD1 (5 bases). CDR1 is MDHEN and CDR2 is SYDVKM in the germline V gene. Trimming stripped 2 bases from V and 11 bases from J, with 24 bases between. CDR3 length: 16 residues. The CDR3 region has the DNA TGTGCCAGCAGTTTAGTTCACCCCGCCGGGCTAGAGGGGGCTTTCTTT. This gives the protein CASSLVHPAGLEGAFF. The variable domain in full, completed from reference TRBV28 and TRBJ1-1, reads DVKVTQSSRYLVKRTGEKVFLECVQDMDHENMFWYRQDPGLGLRLIYFSYDVKMKEKGDIPEGYSVSREKKERFSLILESASTNQTSMYLCASSLVHPAGLEGAFFGQGTRLTVV.

V usage is TRBV7-8 and J usage is TRBJ2-7; TRBD1 matches at 7 bases. Germline CDR1 reads SGHVS; CDR2 reads FQNEAQ. Trimming removed 2 bases from V and 6 bases from J; junction bases left unmatched: 7. This CDR3 spans 14 amino acids. The DNA for the CDR3 is TGTGCCAGCAGCTTATGGCGACAGGGAGTCGAGCAGTACTTC. Protein sequence: CASSLWRQGVEQYF.

This chain uses TRBV27 with TRBJ2-2; tentative D call: TRBD2 (5 bases). From germline, CDR1 is MNHEY and CDR2 SMNVEV (reference sequence). CDR3 length: 14 amino acids. Between the trimmed V and J ends, which lost 3 bases and 6 bases, there was a span of 11 bases. The CDR3 region has the DNA TGTGCCAGCAGTTTCCCCGGACTGGCCGGGGAGCTGTTTTTT. Translation gives CASSFPGLAGELFF.

As regards this clone: The junction and the germline gene differ at one end; a read error may be behind it. V is TRBV5-8 and J is TRBJ1-5; D is ambiguous. CDR1 and CDR2 (germline): SGHTS, YDEGEE. CDR3 length: 14 residues. CDR3 region: CASSLVSGPGREFF. DNA of the CDR3: TGTGCCAGCAGCTTGGTTTCAGGACCCGGCCGGGAGTTTTTT.

The chain carries TRBV14 and TRBJ2-7; no clear D gene. This CDR3 comprises 12 residues. With 0 bases removed from V and 4 bases from J, the gap between germline ends came to 4 bases. Germline V gives CDR1 SGHDN, CDR2 FVKESK. In DNA, the CDR3 is TGTGCCAGCAGCCAAGAGGGGTACGAGCAGTACTTC. This sequence encodes CASSQEGYEQYF.

The chain has TRBV10-2 and TRBJ2-5; 11 bases fit TRBD2. The trim removed 10 bases at V and 5 bases at J, leaving 6 bases unmatched. The CDR3 runs 13 residues. In germline, CDR1 is WSHSY, CDR2 SAAADI. CDR3 residues: CATGLAGWETQYF. CDR3 DNA: TGCGCCACCGGACTAGCGGGTTGGGAGACCCAGTACTTC.